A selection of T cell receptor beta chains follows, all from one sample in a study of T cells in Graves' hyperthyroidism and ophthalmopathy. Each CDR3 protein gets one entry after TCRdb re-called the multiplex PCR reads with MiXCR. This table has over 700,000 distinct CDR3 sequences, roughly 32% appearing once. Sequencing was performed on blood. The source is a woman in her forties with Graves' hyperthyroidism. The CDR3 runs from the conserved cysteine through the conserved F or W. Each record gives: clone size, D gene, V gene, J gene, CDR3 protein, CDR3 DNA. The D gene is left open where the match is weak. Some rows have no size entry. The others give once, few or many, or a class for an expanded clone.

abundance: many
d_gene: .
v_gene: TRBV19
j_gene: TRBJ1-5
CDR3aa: CASSMQGGRVNQPQHF
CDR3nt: TGTGCCAGTAGTATGCAGGGCGGAAGGGTCAATCAGCCCCAGCATTTT

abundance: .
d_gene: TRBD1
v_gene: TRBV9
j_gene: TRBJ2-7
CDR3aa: CASSDGDRGLSYEQYF
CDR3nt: TGTGCCAGCAGCGACGGGGACAGGGGGTTGTCCTACGAGCAGTACTTC

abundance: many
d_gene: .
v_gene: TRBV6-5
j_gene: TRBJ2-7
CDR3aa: CASSPLWNDEQYF
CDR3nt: TGTGCCAGCAGTCCCCTGTGGAACGACGAGCAGTACTTC

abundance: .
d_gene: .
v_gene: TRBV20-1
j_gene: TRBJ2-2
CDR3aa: CSTKTANTGELFF
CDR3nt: TGCAGTACAAAGACAGCGAACACCGGGGAGCTGTTTTTT

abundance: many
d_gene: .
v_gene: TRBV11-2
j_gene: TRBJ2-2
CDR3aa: CASRREAGRNTGELFF
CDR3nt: TGTGCCAGCAGACGAGAGGCAGGGAGGAACACCGGGGAGCTGTTTTTT

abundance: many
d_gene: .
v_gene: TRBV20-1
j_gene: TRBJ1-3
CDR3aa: CSASAGNTIYF
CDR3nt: TGCAGTGCTAGCGCGGGAAACACCATATATTTT

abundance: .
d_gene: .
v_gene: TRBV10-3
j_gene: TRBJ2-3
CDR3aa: CAISSGSSTDTQYF
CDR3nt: TGTGCCATCAGTAGCGGTTCTAGCACAGATACGCAGTATTTT

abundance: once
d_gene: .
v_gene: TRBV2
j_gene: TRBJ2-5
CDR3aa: CASTGGQKETQYF
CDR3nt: TGTGCCAGCACGGGGGGACAGAAAGAGACCCAGTACTTC

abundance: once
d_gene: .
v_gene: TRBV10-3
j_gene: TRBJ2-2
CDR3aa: CASSPFLTEDTGELFF
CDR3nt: TGTGCCAGCTCACCTTTTCTGACAGAAGATACCGGGGAGCTGTTTTTT

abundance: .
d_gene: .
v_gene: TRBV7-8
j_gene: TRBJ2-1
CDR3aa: CASSQEGGNEQFF
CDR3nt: TGTGCCAGCAGCCAGGAGGGAGGCAATGAGCAGTTCTTC

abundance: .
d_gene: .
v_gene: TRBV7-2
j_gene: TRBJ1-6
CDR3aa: CTSSLEPGTESSPLHF
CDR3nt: TGTACCAGCAGCTTGGAACCCGGGACTGAGAGTTCACCCCTCCACTTT

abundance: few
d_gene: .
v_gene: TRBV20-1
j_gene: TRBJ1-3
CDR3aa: CSARGGDNSGNTIYF
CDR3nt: TGCAGTGCTAGAGGAGGGGATAACTCTGGAAACACCATATATTTT

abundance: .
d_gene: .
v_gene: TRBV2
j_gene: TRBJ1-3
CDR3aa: CASSLSESAAGNTIYF
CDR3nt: TGTGCCAGCAGTTTATCAGAATCGGCAGCAGGAAACACCATATATTTT

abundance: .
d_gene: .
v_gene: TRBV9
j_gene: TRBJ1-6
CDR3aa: CASSASDGWDSPLHF
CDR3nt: TGTGCCAGCAGCGCCAGCGACGGCTGGGATTCACCCCTCCACTTT

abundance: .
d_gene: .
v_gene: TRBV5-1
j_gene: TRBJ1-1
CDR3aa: CASSLGGVSLNTEAFF
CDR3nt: TGCGCCAGCAGCTTGGGAGGGGTTTCGCTGAACACTGAAGCTTTCTTT

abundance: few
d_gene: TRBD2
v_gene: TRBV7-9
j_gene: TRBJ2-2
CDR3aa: CASSTILTSERNTGELFF
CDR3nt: TGTGCCAGTAGTACCATCCTAACTAGCGAAAGGAACACCGGGGAGCTGTTTTTT

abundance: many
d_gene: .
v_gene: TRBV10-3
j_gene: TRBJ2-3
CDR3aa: CAISAGQSTDTQYF
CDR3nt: TGTGCCATCAGCGCTGGACAGAGCACAGATACGCAGTATTTT

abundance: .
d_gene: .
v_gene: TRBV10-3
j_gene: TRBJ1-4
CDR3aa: CAISDRAPDEKLFF
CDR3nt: TGTGCCATCAGTGATAGGGCCCCGGATGAAAAACTGTTTTTT

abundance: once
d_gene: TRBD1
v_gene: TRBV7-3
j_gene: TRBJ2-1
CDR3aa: CASSPAGTGDVGQFF
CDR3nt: TGTGCCAGCAGCCCTGCCGGGACAGGGGATGTGGGGCAGTTCTTC

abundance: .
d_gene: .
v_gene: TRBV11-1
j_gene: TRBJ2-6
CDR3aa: CASSQVSTSGANVLTF
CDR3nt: TGTGCCAGCAGCCAAGTTAGCACCTCTGGGGCCAACGTCCTGACTTTC

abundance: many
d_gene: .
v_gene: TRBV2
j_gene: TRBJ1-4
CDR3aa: CASRPRVTTNEKLFF
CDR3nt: TGTGCCAGCAGACCCAGGGTCACGACTAATGAAAAACTGTTTTTT

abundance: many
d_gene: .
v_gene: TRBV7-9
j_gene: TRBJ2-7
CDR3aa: CASAADFSYEQYF
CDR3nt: TGTGCCAGCGCGGCTGATTTTTCCTACGAGCAGTACTTC

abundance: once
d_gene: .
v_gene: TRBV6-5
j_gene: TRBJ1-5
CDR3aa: CASSPLGGSDQPQHF
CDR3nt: TGTGCCAGCAGTCCCCTCGGGGGTAGCGATCAGCCCCAGCATTTT

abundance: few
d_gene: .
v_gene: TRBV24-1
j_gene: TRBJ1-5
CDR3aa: CATRKGQAPQPQHF
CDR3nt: TGTGCCACCAGGAAGGGTCAGGCCCCCCAGCCCCAGCATTTT

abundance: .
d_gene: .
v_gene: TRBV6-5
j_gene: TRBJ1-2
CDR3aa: CASSYHRITTEVTF
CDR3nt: TGTGCCAGCAGTTACCACCGGATTACGACAGAGGTCACCTTC

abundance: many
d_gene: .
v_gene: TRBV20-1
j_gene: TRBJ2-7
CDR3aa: CSAREGWATYEQYF
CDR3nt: TGCAGTGCTAGAGAGGGGTGGGCCACTTACGAGCAGTACTTC

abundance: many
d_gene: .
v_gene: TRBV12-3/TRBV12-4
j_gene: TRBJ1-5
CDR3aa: CASSSVGQPQHF
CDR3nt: TGTGCCAGCAGTTCGGTAGGACAGCCCCAGCATTTT

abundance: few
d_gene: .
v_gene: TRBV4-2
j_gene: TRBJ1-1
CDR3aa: CASSQGRATEAFF
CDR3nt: TGTGCCAGCAGCCAAGGTAGGGCCACTGAAGCTTTCTTT

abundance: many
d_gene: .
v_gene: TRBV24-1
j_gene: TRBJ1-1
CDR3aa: CATSESMNTEAFF
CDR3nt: TGTGCCACCTCCGAGAGTATGAACACTGAAGCTTTCTTT

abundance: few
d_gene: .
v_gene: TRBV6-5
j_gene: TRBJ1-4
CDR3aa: CASSRLGATNEKLFF
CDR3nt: TGTGCCAGCAGTCGATTAGGTGCAACTAATGAAAAACTGTTTTTT

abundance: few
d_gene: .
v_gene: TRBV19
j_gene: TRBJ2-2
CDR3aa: CATRPTGNTGELFF
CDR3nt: TGTGCCACTCGGCCGACGGGGAACACCGGGGAGCTGTTTTTT

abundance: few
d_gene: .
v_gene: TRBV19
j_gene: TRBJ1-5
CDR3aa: CASSIGTANQPQHF
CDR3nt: TGTGCCAGTAGTATAGGGACAGCCAATCAGCCCCAGCATTTT

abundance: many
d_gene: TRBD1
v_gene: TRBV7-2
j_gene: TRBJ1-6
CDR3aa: CASSLTGESPLHF
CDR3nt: TGTGCCAGCAGCTTAACAGGGGAATCACCCCTCCACTTT

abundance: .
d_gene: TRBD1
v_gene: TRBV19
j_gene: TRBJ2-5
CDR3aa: CASSFGQGGKQETQYF
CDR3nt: TGTGCCAGTAGTTTCGGACAGGGGGGAAAGCAAGAGACCCAGTACTTC

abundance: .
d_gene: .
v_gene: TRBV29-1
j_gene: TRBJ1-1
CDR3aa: CSIGGGPNTEAFF
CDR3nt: TGCAGCATTGGGGGAGGCCCGAACACTGAAGCTTTCTTT

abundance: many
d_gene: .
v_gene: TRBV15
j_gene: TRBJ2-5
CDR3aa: CATSRDRETQYF
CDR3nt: TGTGCCACCAGCAGAGATAGAGAGACCCAGTACTTC

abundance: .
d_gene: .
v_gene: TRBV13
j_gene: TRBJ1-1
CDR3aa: CASSSFLQGSAFF
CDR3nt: TGTGCCAGCAGCTCCTTTCTGCAGGGTAGCGCTTTCTTT

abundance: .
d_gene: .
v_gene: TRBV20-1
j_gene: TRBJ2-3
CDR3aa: CSASDPTDTQYF
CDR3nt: TGCAGTGCTAGTGACCCCACAGATACGCAGTATTTT

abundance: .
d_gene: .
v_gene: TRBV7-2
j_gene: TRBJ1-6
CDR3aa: CASSIQGVLNSPLHF
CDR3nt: TGTGCCAGCAGCATACAGGGTGTCCTGAATTCACCCCTCCACTTT

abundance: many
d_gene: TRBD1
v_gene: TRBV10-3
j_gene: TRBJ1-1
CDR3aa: CAITGDRGKGNEAFF
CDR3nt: TGTGCCATCACCGGGGACAGGGGGAAAGGGAATGAAGCTTTCTTT

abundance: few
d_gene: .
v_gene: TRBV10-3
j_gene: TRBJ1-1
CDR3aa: CAISESLGHRGRTEAFF
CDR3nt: TGTGCCATCAGTGAGTCACTAGGGCACCGGGGTCGTACTGAAGCTTTCTTT

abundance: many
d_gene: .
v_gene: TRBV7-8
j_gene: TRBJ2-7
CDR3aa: CASSPGPSSYEQYF
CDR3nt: TGTGCCAGCAGCCCGGGACCAAGCTCCTACGAGCAGTACTTC

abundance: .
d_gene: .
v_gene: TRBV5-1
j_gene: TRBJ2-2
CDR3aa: CVSSPGLGNTGELFF
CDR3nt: TGCGTCAGCAGCCCTGGACTGGGGAACACCGGGGAGCTGTTTTTT

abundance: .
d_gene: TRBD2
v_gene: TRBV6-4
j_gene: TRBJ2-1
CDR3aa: CASSDAGGGNEQFF
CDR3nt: TGTGCCAGCAGTGACGCGGGAGGGGGCAATGAGCAGTTCTTC

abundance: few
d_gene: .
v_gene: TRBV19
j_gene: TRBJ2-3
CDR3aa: CASSKRYGEDTQYF
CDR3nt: TGTGCCAGTAGTAAAAGGTACGGGGAAGATACGCAGTATTTT

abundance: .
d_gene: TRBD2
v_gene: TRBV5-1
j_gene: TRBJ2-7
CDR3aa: CASSLGPGLGTYEQYF
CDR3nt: TGCGCCAGCAGCTTGGGTCCGGGACTAGGTACCTACGAGCAGTACTTC

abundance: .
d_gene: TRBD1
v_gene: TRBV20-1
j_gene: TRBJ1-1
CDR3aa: CSARENTGENAEAFF
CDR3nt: TGCAGTGCTAGAGAAAATACAGGGGAGAACGCTGAAGCTTTCTTT

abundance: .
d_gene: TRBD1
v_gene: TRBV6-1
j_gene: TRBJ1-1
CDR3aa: CASSDRGRIVEAFF
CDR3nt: TGTGCCAGCAGTGACAGGGGGCGAATCGTTGAAGCTTTCTTT

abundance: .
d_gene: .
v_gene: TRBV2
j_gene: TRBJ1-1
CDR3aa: CASNRVTEAFF
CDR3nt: TGTGCCAGCAACAGGGTCACTGAAGCTTTCTTT

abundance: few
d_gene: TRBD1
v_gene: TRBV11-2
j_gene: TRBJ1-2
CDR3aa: CASSLGTGQGWGYTF
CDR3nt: TGTGCCAGCAGCTTAGGAACGGGACAGGGTTGGGGCTACACCTTC

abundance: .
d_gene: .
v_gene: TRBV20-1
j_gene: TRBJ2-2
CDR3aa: CSARVGTPNTGELFF
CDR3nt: TGCAGTGCTAGAGTGGGGACACCCAACACCGGGGAGCTGTTTTTT

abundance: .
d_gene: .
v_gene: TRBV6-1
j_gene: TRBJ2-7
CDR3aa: CASKGEYEQYF
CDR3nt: TGTGCCAGCAAAGGAGAGTACGAGCAGTACTTC

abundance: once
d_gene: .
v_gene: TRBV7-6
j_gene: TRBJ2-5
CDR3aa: CASSLAGNVETQYF
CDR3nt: TGTGCCAGCAGCTTGGCGGGGAATGTAGAGACCCAGTACTTC

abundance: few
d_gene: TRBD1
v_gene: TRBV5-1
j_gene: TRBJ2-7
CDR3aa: CASSLRGRGYEQYF
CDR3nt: TGCGCCAGCAGCTTAAGGGGGCGCGGCTACGAGCAGTACTTC

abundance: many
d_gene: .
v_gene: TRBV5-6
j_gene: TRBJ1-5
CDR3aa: CASSLTGSGSSVGQPQHF
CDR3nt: TGTGCCAGCAGCCTGACCGGATCAGGGTCGTCGGTCGGTCAGCCCCAGCATTTT

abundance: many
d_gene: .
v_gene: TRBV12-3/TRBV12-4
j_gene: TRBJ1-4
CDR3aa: CASSSIGGLGEKLFF
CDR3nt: TGTGCCAGCAGTTCCATTGGGGGGCTTGGTGAAAAACTGTTTTTT

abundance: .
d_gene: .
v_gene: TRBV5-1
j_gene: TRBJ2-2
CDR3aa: CASSHPTGTHNTGELFF
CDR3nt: TGCGCCAGCAGCCATCCTACCGGGACACATAACACCGGGGAGCTGTTTTTT